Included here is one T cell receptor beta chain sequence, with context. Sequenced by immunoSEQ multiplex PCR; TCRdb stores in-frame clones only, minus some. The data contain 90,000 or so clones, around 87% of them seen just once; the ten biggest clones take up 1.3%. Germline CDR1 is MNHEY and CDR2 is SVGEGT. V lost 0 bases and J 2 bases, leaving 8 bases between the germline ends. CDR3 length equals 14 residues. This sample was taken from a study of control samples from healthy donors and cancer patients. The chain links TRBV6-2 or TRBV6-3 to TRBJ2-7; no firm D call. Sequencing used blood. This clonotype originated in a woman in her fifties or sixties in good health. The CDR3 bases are TGTGCCAGCAGTTACTCATCCGGACCCTACGAGCAGTACTTC. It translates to CASSYSSGPYEQYF.